This T cell receptor beta chain was profiled in a study of human T cells and chemical hapten exposure (dated by TCRdb to 2020 to 2023). Turning to the overall study: For sensitization, 2% DPC in acetone was applied to a 2 cm by 2 cm area of upper inner arm skin. Patch testing was done on the upper back using Finn chambers containing 0.01% DPC, and results were scored after 6 days according to International Contact Dermatitis Research Group standards. This study followed changes in the peripheral blood TCR repertoire in vivo during primary and secondary sensitization of alopecia patients to the hapten diphenylcyclopropenone (DPC). Libraries were pooled for sequencing, and variation in per-sample TCR yields was attributed mainly to small differences in library volumes within the pool. Weekly therapeutic DPC doses were additionally applied to the scalp of patients throughout the approximately 24-week study period. Under 30 alopecia patients gave blood for TCR sequencing at one to four time points (pre-sensitization, 2, 6 and 24 weeks). Blood samples were taken from patients before sensitization (week 0) and then at 2, 6 and about 24 weeks after DPC sensitization. Most of the patients in the cohort were female, and the cohort covered alopecia areata with under or over 50% scalp involvement, alopecia totalis and alopecia universalis.

In the germline V gene, CDR1 corresponds to SGHTA and CDR2 to FQGTGA. The germline V end is reduced by 4 bases and the J end by 9 bases; junction bases left unmatched: 5. The CDR3 has 15 amino acids, counting the end cysteine and phenylalanine. Only CDR3 DNA is held: 45 bases, read in frame from base 1. This clonotype was seen ten or more times. What antigen it recognizes has not been identified. No clone much larger than this one lies a single base away; base qualities are absent. The sample's time point label is to be understood as: pre-sensitization, week 0. According to the study, the label for this sample's treatment or condition signals: therapeutic diphenylcyclopropenone sensitization with weekly scalp DPC. At every patch-test visit, the blood draw took place before the patch test was put on. Patients were eligible if aged 18 to 70, diagnosed with alopecia and judged suitable for DPC therapy, and pregnant patients were excluded. Unfractionated whole blood was collected in Tempus Blood RNA tubes, and total RNA was extracted from that blood.

Here is what the overall study found, with its caveats: The number of TCRs above 1 in 1000 frequency did not change with DPC sensitization; there was no evidence of global repertoire structure alterations. Patch test score was positively correlated with the number of PT1 expanded TCRs, with significance at thresholds 8, 16 and 32 but not at 4. Expanded TCRs formed significantly more large CDR3 similarity clusters than pre-sensitization or healthy control sets, consistent with antigen-driven responses. Alopecia, a presumed autoimmune disease, was present in all patients, so the immune response of the patients might differ from that of healthy individuals. After repeated subsampling, changes were observed in the strength of the expansion versus patch-test correlation and in the threshold at which the correlation became significant.

The library was generated by RACE. The listed sequencing device is NextSeq 500. During library preparation, unique molecular identifiers were attached to individual cDNA molecules so that TCRs could be counted quantitatively and reproducibly. Each blood RNA sample was used to sequence both TCR alpha and TCR beta chains. The paper's data handling went like this. Samples had a median of about 96,000 TCRs, with a range from about 23,224 to 750,000. The Decombinator software suite was used to annotate the V, J and CDR3 of the TCR reads. Every sample was subsampled to the same number of TCRs (28,000) for the PS versus PT1 abundance plots. TCRs were defined as expanded if absent before sensitization and observed at least eight times at the 2-week time point. TCRdb reprocessed the public reads (quality trimming at Q25 with fastp, clone calling with MiXCR) and kept in-frame beta chains. Here each entry gathers all rows of one CDR3 protein and keeps the most common genes and DNA. These V and J calls are TCRdb output, not the study's own analysis. Counted in this sample were over 85,000 distinct CDR3 sequences; about 10% of them appeared once. The ten largest clones represent approximately 3.1% of the sample.

The chain uses TRBV7-3 and TRBJ2-1; 14 middle bases align to TRBD2. The clonotype comes from a woman between 55 and 75 years old with alopecia areata. Some clones in this sample may be carry-over from other donors' samples. Here the sequenced sample was whole blood, taken in connection with sensitization to the hapten diphenylcyclopropenone (DPC). This receptor carries the CDR3 CASSSGLAGVAEQFF. The nucleotide sequence is given as TGTGCCAGCAGCTCGGGACTAGCGGGGGTGGCTGAGCAGTTCTTC.